This T cell receptor beta chain was sequenced in a study of blood T cell repertoires in COVID-19. Study summary: The cDNA or gDNA used as material had been derived from T cells, B-cell-depleted T cells, or PBMCs.

Assay used: immunoSEQ multiplex PCR; TCRdb lists only in-frame clones, some missing. The table shows some 250,000 clones, with roughly 87% occurring only once. Trimming removed 1 base at V and 4 bases at J, with 10 bases between. The germline V gene has CDR1 ENHRY and CDR2 SYGVKD. The length of the CDR3 is 14 residues. The sequenced sample was peripheral blood. This TCR came from a woman between 25 and 40 years old with acute or convalescent COVID-19. This chain uses TRBV10-3 with TRBJ1-2, with D maybe TRBD1 (6 bases). CDR3 sequence reads: CAISELDSPYGYTF. The DNA for the CDR3 is TGTGCCATCAGTGAGTTGGACAGCCCCTATGGCTACACCTTC.